This TCR beta chain was sequenced in a study of regulatory T cells in long-lasting Graves disease. Study in general: Persistent Graves' disease denoted over 5 years of antithyroid drugs plus positive TSH receptor antibodies. Study-wide results and limits: Owing to a sample size that was small, accuracy may have been reduced.

Assembly of TCR beta libraries relied on iRepertoire HTBI primers together with Arm-PCR of CDR3 regions. TCRdb itself ran the multiplex PCR reads through MiXCR, one entry per CDR3 protein. The data show roughly 500,000 distinct CDR3 sequences, roughly 22% seen once. Germline CDR1 is MRHNA and CDR2 is SNTAGT. J gave up 4 bases and V 5 bases, and 7 bases lay outside the gene matches. There are 15 residues in the CDR3. Regarding time point: persistent/refractory GD, antithyroid drugs over 5 years with positive TRAb. Extracted RNA from PBMCs served as the source of the TCR library. In each case, Graves' disease was diagnosed per American Thyroid Association guidelines. The table lists this clonotype with many counts. The antigen remains undetermined.

This sequence joins TRBV6-4 and TRBJ1-2; 10 nucleotides line up with TRBD1. The sequenced sample was peripheral blood mononuclear cells (PBMCs), obtained when the disease was refractory, from a patient treated with antithyroid drugs. The receptor was derived from a female donor with Graves disease. In nucleotides, the CDR3 is TGTGCCAGCAGTCCAAAGGACAGGGGGACCTATGGCTACACCTTC. The encoded protein is CASSPKDRGTYGYTF.